This T cell receptor (beta chain) appears in the sequencing data of a study of T cells after yellow fever vaccination. Findings and limits, study-wide: It was a small share of clonotypes that appeared in both CD4 and CD8 compartments.

TCRdb re-derived calls from the 5' RACE reads in MiXCR, one entry per CDR3 protein. The repertoire holds some 290,000 distinct CDR3 sequences, with about 10% as singletons. This clonotype was recorded many times. Its antigen is still unknown. Germline assignment: CDR1 LGHDT and CDR2 YNNKEL (reference sequence). Trimming removed 6 bases from V and 5 bases from J; junction bases left unmatched: 7. The CDR3 totals 14 residues. This TCR was sampled from a man aged 18 to 30 who received the YFV17D yellow fever vaccine. This chain connects TRBV3-1 to TRBJ1-1; 9 nucleotides agree with TRBD1. This specimen was CD4+ T cells sorted from PBMCs, taken 45 days after the yellow fever booster vaccination. The CDR3, as DNA: TGTGCCAGCAGTTTGAGACAGGGGGGGACTGAAGCTTTCTTT. Amino acids: CASSLRQGGTEAFF.